What follows describes a single TCR beta chain. This record belongs to a study of cytomegalovirus exposure and HLA in healthy donors. This PCR relied on a set of 60 Vbeta primers and 13 Jbeta primers. Sequencing was performed with immunoSEQ multiplex PCR; in TCRdb, only in-frame clones are kept and a portion is missing. The repertoire shows about 58,000 clones; the top ten hold roughly 2.1%. The CDR3 consists of 14 residues. With V trimmed by 6 bases and J by 1 base, 4 bases remained unmatched. Germline CDR1 is MNHEY and CDR2 is SVGAGI. The chain uses TRBV6-5 and TRBJ2-3; the match to TRBD1 covers 7 bases. This clonotype was sampled from a woman aged 18-29 years in good health and CMV-seronegative. Sequencing was performed on PBMCs. The CDR3 spells CASSLDRRTDTQYF. CDR3 coding DNA: TGTGCCAGCAGCCTGGACAGGCGCACAGATACGCAGTATTTT.